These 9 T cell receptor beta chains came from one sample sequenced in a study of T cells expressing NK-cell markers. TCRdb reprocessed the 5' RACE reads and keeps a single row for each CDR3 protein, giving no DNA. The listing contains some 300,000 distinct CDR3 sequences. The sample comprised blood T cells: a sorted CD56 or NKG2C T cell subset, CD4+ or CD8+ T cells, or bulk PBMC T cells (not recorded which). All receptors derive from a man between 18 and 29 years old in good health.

The CDR3 sequence is CASSEGLPRATEQFF. The rearrangement joins TRBV7-3 to TRBJ2-1; the D call from TCRdb, TRBD2, cannot be confirmed without DNA. Germline CDR1 is SGHTA and CDR2 is FQGTGA. The CDR3 contains 15 residues.

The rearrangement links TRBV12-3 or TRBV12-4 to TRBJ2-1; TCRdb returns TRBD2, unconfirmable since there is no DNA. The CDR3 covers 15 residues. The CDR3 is CASSPERETYNEQFF.

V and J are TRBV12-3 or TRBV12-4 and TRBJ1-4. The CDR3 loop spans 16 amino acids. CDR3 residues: CASSSAGPATMEKLFF.

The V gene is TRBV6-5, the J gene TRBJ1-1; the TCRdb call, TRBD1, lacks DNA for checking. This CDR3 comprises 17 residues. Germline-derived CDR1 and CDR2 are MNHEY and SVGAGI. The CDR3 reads CASSYSVGQGIYGEAFF.

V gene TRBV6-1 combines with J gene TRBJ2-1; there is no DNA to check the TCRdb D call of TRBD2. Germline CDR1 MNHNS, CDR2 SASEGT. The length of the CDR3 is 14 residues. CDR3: CASILAGGGDEQFF.

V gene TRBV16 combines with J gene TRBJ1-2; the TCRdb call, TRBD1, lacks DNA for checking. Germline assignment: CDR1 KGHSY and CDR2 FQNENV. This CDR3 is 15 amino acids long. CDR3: CASSQSPGVNYGYTF.

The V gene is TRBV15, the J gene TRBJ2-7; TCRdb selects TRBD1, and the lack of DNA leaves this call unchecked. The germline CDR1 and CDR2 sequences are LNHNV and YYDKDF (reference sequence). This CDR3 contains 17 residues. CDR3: CATSRVTGKGPLYEQYF.

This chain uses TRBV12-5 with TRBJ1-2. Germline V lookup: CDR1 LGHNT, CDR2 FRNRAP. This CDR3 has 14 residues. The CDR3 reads CASALLARRRGYTF.

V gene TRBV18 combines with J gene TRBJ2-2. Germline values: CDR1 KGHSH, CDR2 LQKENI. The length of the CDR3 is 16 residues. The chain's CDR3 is CASSPNDFRVSGELFF.